A selection of T cell receptor beta chains follows, all from one sample in a study of response to subunit inactivated influenza vaccine. TCRdb re-called the RT-PCR reads through MiXCR, storing one row per CDR3 protein. The sample yields approximately 230,000 distinct CDR3 sequences, 9% to 15% seen once. The material sequenced was non-naive T cells sorted from PBMCs, taken around 15 days before vaccination. Receptor source: a man aged 45-60 years who received an inactivated influenza vaccine. Each CDR3 is given without its conserved first and last residue. The size of a clone is reported for some rows only, either as once, few or many, or as a class for expanded clones.

j_call clone_size v_call cdr3_aa
TRBJ2-1 many TRBV29-1 SVTSGRMSEQF
TRBJ1-4 NA TRBV7-2 ASSLEGTDRAGKLF
TRBJ2-3 few TRBV7-9 ASSSTGHPGTDTQY
TRBJ2-5 few TRBV9 ASSVGGRSQETQY
TRBJ2-1 NA TRBV20-1 SASGGTGLNNEQF
TRBJ2-3 NA TRBV11-2 ASSLAAGARTDTQY
TRBJ2-7 many TRBV28 ASSSGGGAHSYEQY
TRBJ1-6 NA TRBV6-2/TRBV6-3 ASSYSGGTSPLH
TRBJ2-3 few TRBV18 ASSPARGRGNTDTQY
TRBJ1-5 few TRBV2 ASSVSWSSQH
TRBJ1-1 NA TRBV5-1 ASSPNAGLGTEAF
TRBJ2-5 few TRBV15 ATSRDRGNQETQY
TRBJ2-1 few TRBV5-1 ASSEDYNEQF
TRBJ1-1 many TRBV12-3/TRBV12-4 ASSSITEAF
TRBJ1-1 few TRBV5-6 ASSPPTVNTEAF
TRBJ2-6 few TRBV11-2 ASSFRQGGLSGANVLT
TRBJ2-5 few TRBV6-2/TRBV6-3 ASSPRYSPSRGADRETQY
TRBJ2-7 NA TRBV20-1 SAREPAGVSSYEQY
TRBJ2-7 few TRBV4-3 ASSQDHRDTTYEQY
TRBJ1-1 few TRBV29-1 SGFDGLAEAF
TRBJ2-5 many TRBV5-1 ASSPGREQETQY
TRBJ2-7 many TRBV5-1 ASSLQDGYEQY
TRBJ2-3 NA TRBV20-1 SPRGVHSDTQY
TRBJ2-7 many TRBV4-3 ASSRNLGYEQY
TRBJ1-3 NA TRBV6-5 ASSYSLTGTGNTIY